What follows are 31 T cell receptor beta chains derived from one specimen sequenced in a study of blood T cell repertoires in COVID-19. Assay: immunoSEQ multiplex PCR; the TCRdb copy retains only in-frame clones and omits some. This sample yields around 170,000 clones, of which just under 80% are seen a single time; around 7% belongs to the top ten. The material sequenced was peripheral blood. The receptor source for this set is a man in his sixties or seventies with active or convalescent COVID-19.

V gene TRBV6-4 combines with J gene TRBJ1-6; no clear D. Trimming took 6 bases from V and 6 from J, leaving 9 bases between them. Germline lookup yields CDR1 MRHNA and CDR2 SNTAGT. The CDR3 sequence is 13 residues long. The DNA of the CDR3 is TGTGCCAGCAGGGCGGAAGTTAATTCACCCCTCCACTTT. Translation gives CASRAEVNSPLHF.

V is TRBV3-1 (or the pseudogene TRBV3-2) and J is TRBJ1-2, with D possibly TRBD1 on 5 matching bases. Trimming shortened V by 1 base and J by 5 bases, and 17 bases separated the two germline ends. Germline V gene data show CDR1 as LGHDT and CDR2 as YNNKEL (reference sequence). CDR3 length equals 16 residues. The CDR3, as DNA: TGTGCCAGCAGCCAAGGAGGTGGACAAGATATTTATGGCTACACCTTC. Its translation is CASSQGGGQDIYGYTF.

The chain carries TRBV9 and TRBJ2-1; 7 bases align to TRBD2. Trimming cost V 0 bases and J 5 bases; bases outside gene matches: 5. The CDR3 has 15 amino acids. CDR1 is SGDLS, CDR2 YYNGEE, per germline. CDR3: CASSVVSSGDNEQFF. CDR3 in DNA: TGTGCCAGCAGCGTAGTATCTAGCGGAGACAATGAGCAGTTCTTC.

The chain has TRBV5-4 and TRBJ1-1; possible D gene TRBD1, 5 bases. The germline V and J ends were trimmed by 4 bases and 3 bases, with 16 bases remaining between them. CDR3 length equals 15 residues. Germline-derived CDR1 and CDR2 are SGHNT and YYREEE (reference sequence). In nucleotides, the CDR3 is TGTGCCAGCAGCACGAACCCCTCAGGGTACACTGAAGCTTTCTTT. Protein sequence: CASSTNPSGYTEAFF.

This clone came up a few times. V and J are TRBV18 and TRBJ2-7; maybe TRBD1 (5 bases). Germline V gives CDR1 KGHSH, CDR2 LQKENI. V was cut by 8 bases and J by 0 bases, with 14 bases left in between. The CDR3 has 14 residues. The CDR3 sequence: CASTPDTNSYEQYF. The CDR3 nucleotides are TGTGCCAGCACCCCGGACACCAACTCCTACGAGCAGTACTTC.

The genes are TRBV6-5 and TRBJ1-2, with D uncertain. Germline V gene lookup returns CDR1 MNHEY and CDR2 SVGAGI. Trimming removed 6 bases from V and 10 bases from J, with 12 bases in between. This CDR3 is 11 amino acids long. CDR3 loop: CASRTLGDYTF. The CDR3 DNA reads TGTGCCAGCAGGACCCTGGGCGACTACACCTTC.

J is TRBJ2-7 and V is TRBV5-1; weak D call: TRBD2 (6 bases). The V gene lost 4 bases and the J gene lost 5 bases, with 19 bases spanning the gap. The CDR3 consists of 15 residues. The germline gives CDR1 SGHRS, CDR2 YFSETQ. The CDR3 is CASSARLEGVHEQYF. CDR3 in DNA: TGCGCCAGCAGCGCCCGTTTGGAGGGCGTCCACGAGCAGTACTTC.

This clone has just a few counts. This rearrangement joins TRBV3-1 (or the pseudogene TRBV3-2) to TRBJ2-2; weak D call: TRBD2 (5 bases). V lost 4 bases to trimming and J lost 2 bases, with 14 bases between them. The germline V gene encodes CDR1 LGHDT and CDR2 YNNKEL (reference sequence). The CDR3 runs to 16 residues. The CDR3 loop reads CASSRTRGDNTGELFF. The CDR3 region has the DNA TGTGCCAGCAGCCGGACCCGGGGAGATAACACCGGGGAGCTGTTTTTT.

The chain is built from TRBV5-4 and TRBJ1-3; D gene uncertain. Germline CDR1 SGHNT, CDR2 YYREEE (reference sequence). Trimming stripped 0 bases from V and 0 bases from J, with 10 bases between. There are 16 residues in the CDR3. In DNA, the CDR3 is TGTGCCAGCAGCTTGGACAGTAGAAACTCTGGAAACACCATATATTTT. Encoded protein: CASSLDSRNSGNTIYF.

V is TRBV6-1 and J is TRBJ1-1, with 10 bases matching TRBD1. The germline gives CDR1 MNHNS, CDR2 SASEGT. V was clipped by 7 bases and J by 7 bases; unmatched bases: 9. The CDR3 runs 14 residues. CDR3 sequence: CASNLDRGLGEAFF. The CDR3 nucleotides read TGTGCCAGCAACCTCGACAGGGGGCTAGGTGAAGCTTTCTTT.

J is TRBJ1-5 and V is TRBV27; 7 bases are a match to TRBD1. V was pared by 4 bases and J by 5 bases, with 17 bases of the junction left unmatched. From germline, CDR1 is MNHEY and CDR2 SMNVEV (reference sequence). CDR3 size: 18 residues. CDR3 residues: CASSSLSVPTGLYQPQHF. The CDR3 region has the DNA TGTGCCAGCAGTTCCCTGAGCGTCCCGACAGGGTTGTATCAGCCCCAGCATTTT.

The chain links TRBV7-2 to TRBJ2-7; 9 bases agree with TRBD2. This CDR3 contains 15 residues. With V trimmed by 5 bases and J by 3 bases, 8 bases remained unmatched. The germline V gene has CDR1 SGHTA and CDR2 FQGNSA. The CDR3 protein is CASSPLGTSFYEQYF. As DNA, the CDR3 is TGTGCCAGCAGCCCACTGGGGACTAGCTTCTACGAGCAGTACTTC. The full variable domain, rest sourced from reference TRBV7-2 and TRBJ2-7, is GAGVSQSPSNKVTEKGKDVELRCDPISGHTALYWYRQSLGQGLEFLIYFQGNSAPDKSGLPSDRFSAERTGGSVSTLTIQRTQQEDSAVYLCASSPLGTSFYEQYFGPGTRLTVT.

V is TRBV12-5 and J is TRBJ1-1; D is perhaps TRBD1 (6 bases). The CDR3 loop spans 17 amino acids. Trimming took 4 bases from V and 1 from J, leaving 19 bases between them. Germline lookup yields CDR1 LGHNT and CDR2 FRNRAP. The CDR3 protein is CASGSRSGQSSNTEAFF. CDR3 nucleotide sequence: TGTGCTAGTGGTTCCCGATCCGGACAGTCATCGAACACTGAAGCTTTCTTT.

The genes are TRBV30 and TRBJ1-1; no clear D. Germline assignment: CDR1 GTSNPN and CDR2 SVGIG (reference sequence). This CDR3 contains 13 residues. The V and J ends lost 4 bases and 4 bases respectively, with 13 bases between them. The CDR3 is CAWTPSTFTEAFF. CDR3 sequence (DNA): TGTGCCTGGACTCCGTCGACATTCACTGAAGCTTTCTTT.

This clone was counted a single time. The V gene is TRBV11-2, the J gene TRBJ2-2; the match to TRBD2 covers 7 bases. CDR1 is SGHAT, CDR2 FQNNGV, per germline. Losses at the gene ends were 4 bases for V and 5 bases for J; bases not matched to a gene: 13. CDR3 length equals 17 residues. CDR3 protein: CASSSFRGGPATGELFF. The CDR3 DNA reads TGTGCCAGCAGCTCCTTTAGGGGAGGGCCCGCGACCGGGGAGCTGTTTTTT. The full variable domain, in which reference TRBV11-2 and TRBJ2-2 provide the parts outside the CDR3, is EAGVAQSPRYKIIEKRQSVAFWCNPISGHATLYWYQQILGQGPKLLIQFQNNGVVDDSQLPKDRFSAERLKGVDSTLKIQPAKLEDSAVYLCASSSFRGGPATGELFFGEGSRLTVL.

This sequence joins TRBV6-5 and TRBJ2-1; TRBD2 agrees at 7 bases. This CDR3 is built from 16 residues. The V and J ends lost 0 bases and 3 bases, in that order; junction bases with no gene match: 5. Germline V gives CDR1 MNHEY, CDR2 SVGAGI. The CDR3 loop is CASSYSGSGFYNEQFF. CDR3 DNA sequence: TGTGCCAGCAGTTACTCCGGTAGCGGGTTCTACAATGAGCAGTTCTTC.

The V call is TRBV14, the J call TRBJ1-3, with a possible D match to TRBD1 (5 bases). The CDR3 has 15 amino acids. Trimming stripped 5 bases from V and 2 bases from J, with 13 bases between. Looked up from germline, CDR1 is SGHDN and CDR2 is FVKESK. DNA of the CDR3: TGTGCCAGCAGCAGGGTGACAGCCCCTGGAAACACCATATATTTT. Translation gives CASSRVTAPGNTIYF.

This chain uses TRBV5-8 with TRBJ1-1, with D tentatively TRBD1 (6 bases). Germline loops: CDR1 SGHTS, CDR2 YDEGEE. The CDR3 totals 13 residues. V was shortened by 3 bases and J by 1 base, with 7 bases between the two germline ends. The DNA of the CDR3 is TGTGCCAGCAGCTGGACAGAGAACACTGAAGCTTTCTTT. It translates to CASSWTENTEAFF.

This clone has just one count. The rearrangement links TRBV5-1 to TRBJ1-2; D gene unclear. V dropped 4 bases and J dropped 4 bases, with 11 bases sitting between them. Germline lookup yields CDR1 SGHRS and CDR2 YFSETQ. CDR3 size: 13 residues. The CDR3 DNA sequence: TGCGCCAGCAGCCCAACAGAGCCCTATGGCTACACCTTC. It is translated as CASSPTEPYGYTF.

This clone was seen only once. This chain uses TRBV7-3 with TRBJ2-6; 7 bases are shared with TRBD2. Looked up from germline, CDR1 is SGHTA and CDR2 is FQGTGA. The CDR3 runs 17 residues. Trimming took 5 bases from V and 2 from J; bases not matched to a gene: 9. This CDR3 reads CASSPDGGRTGANVLTF. The CDR3 nucleotides read TGTGCCAGCAGCCCCGACGGGGGGAGAACTGGGGCCAACGTCCTGACTTTC.

V gene TRBV6-5 combines with J gene TRBJ2-2, with a possible D match to TRBD2 (5 bases). Trimming took 6 bases from V and 4 from J, leaving 9 bases between them. The CDR3 consists of 13 residues. Per the germline V gene, CDR1 is MNHEY and CDR2 is SVGAGI. The CDR3 reads CASRRAGTGELFF. The DNA of the CDR3 is TGTGCCAGCAGGCGGGCCGGCACCGGGGAGCTGTTTTTT.

The chain employs TRBV29-1 and TRBJ1-3; D remains unclear. This CDR3 contains 11 residues. CDR1 SQVTM and CDR2 ANQGSEA come from the germline V gene. With 4 bases removed from V and 4 bases from J, the gap between germline ends came to 5 bases. The CDR3 sequence is CSVAVGNTIYF. As DNA, the CDR3 is TGCAGCGTTGCCGTCGGAAACACCATATATTTT.

V gene TRBV9 combines with J gene TRBJ1-4; 7 bases map to TRBD1. From germline, CDR1 is SGDLS and CDR2 YYNGEE. V was pared by 0 bases and J by 4 bases, with 6 bases of the junction left unmatched. This CDR3 comprises 16 residues. The CDR3 here is CASSVGPRGLNEKLFF. In nucleotides, the CDR3 is TGTGCCAGCAGCGTAGGACCTAGGGGGCTTAATGAAAAACTGTTTTTT. Together with reference TRBV9 and TRBJ1-4, the CDR3 gives the full variable domain: DSGVTQTPKHLITATGQRVTLRCSPRSGDLSVYWYQQSLDQGLQFLIQYYNGEERAKGNILERFSAQQFPDLHSELNLSSLELGDSALYFCASSVGPRGLNEKLFFGSGTQLSVL.

This rearrangement joins TRBV7-9 to TRBJ2-7; the match to TRBD2 covers 10 bases. CDR3 length equals 14 residues. CDR1 is SEHNR and CDR2 is FQNEAQ in the germline V gene (reference sequence). J was trimmed by 5 bases and V by 1 base; bases with no gene match: 2. The CDR3 reads CASSLVAGGNEQYF. In nucleotides, the CDR3 is TGTGCCAGCAGCTTAGTAGCGGGAGGCAACGAGCAGTACTTC.

This clone was seen a handful of times. This chain joins TRBV6-5 and TRBJ1-2; D not certain. Trimming left V 6 bases short and J 7 bases short, with 9 bases between. The germline V gene has CDR1 MNHEY and CDR2 SVGAGI. This CDR3 has 11 amino acids. CDR3 nucleotides: TGTGCCAGCAGATCGACACTTGGCTACACCTTC. Amino acid sequence: CASRSTLGYTF.

V gene TRBV9 combines with J gene TRBJ2-5; no clear D. V lost 4 bases, J lost 4 bases, and 11 bases lay in between. The CDR3 covers 13 residues. CDR1 and CDR2 from the germline V gene are SGDLS and YYNGEE. The CDR3 coding sequence is TGTGCCAGCAGCATCCGACTGAGAGAGACCCAGTACTTC. Protein product: CASSIRLRETQYF.

The CDR3 DNA reads as TGTGCCAGCAGCTCCGGGACAATGGAGACCCAGTACTTC. Translating it yields CASSSGTMETQYF. The V and J genes are TRBV7-9 and TRBJ2-5; a possible D gene is TRBD1 (6 bases). This CDR3 contains 13 residues. Germline V gene sequence: CDR1 SEHNR, CDR2 FQNEAQ (reference sequence). V lost 4 bases to trimming and J lost 5 bases, with 11 bases between them.

The genes are TRBV7-9 and TRBJ1-1; perhaps TRBD1 as D (6 bases). Germline V CDR1 and CDR2: SEHNR, FQNEAQ (reference sequence). Trimming took 2 bases from V and 11 from J, leaving 12 bases between them. CDR3 size: 12 residues. The CDR3 is CASSLTGLGAFF. DNA of the CDR3: TGTGCCAGCAGCTTAACAGGGTTAGGGGCTTTCTTT.

The V gene is TRBV6-5, the J gene TRBJ2-7; perhaps TRBD1 as D (5 bases). The CDR3 is 14 residues long. Germline CDR1 reads MNHEY; CDR2 reads SVGAGI. V was clipped by 0 bases and J by 7 bases, with 13 bases between them. The CDR3 DNA follows: TGTGCCAGCAGTTACTCGAAAGGGGCGCTGGAGCAGTACTTC. It specifies CASSYSKGALEQYF.

The chain joins TRBV3-1 (or the pseudogene TRBV3-2) to TRBJ1-3; D is undetermined. Germline CDR1 is LGHDT and CDR2 is YNNKEL (reference sequence). V was cut by 2 bases and J by 0 bases, with 14 bases left in between. This CDR3 has 17 amino acids. CDR3 in DNA: TGTGCCAGCAGCCAATTTCTTCCTATGAGCTCTGGAAACACCATATATTTT. Its protein product is CASSQFLPMSSGNTIYF.

The rearrangement uses TRBV14 and TRBJ1-2, with 8 bases matching TRBD1. Germline-derived CDR1 and CDR2 are SGHDN and FVKESK. Losses at the gene ends were 0 bases for V and 7 bases for J; bases not matched to a gene: 7. This CDR3 is built from 15 residues. For the CDR3, the DNA is TGTGCCAGCAGCCAAGATCAGGGGGCCGGGGTTGGCTACACCTTC. Translating gives CASSQDQGAGVGYTF. The full variable domain, completed using reference TRBV14 and TRBJ1-2, is EAGVTQFPSHSVIEKGQTVTLRCDPISGHDNLYWYRRVMGKEIKFLLHFVKESKQDESGMPNNRFLAERTGGTYSTLKVQPAELEDSGVYFCASSQDQGAGVGYTFGSGTRLTVV.